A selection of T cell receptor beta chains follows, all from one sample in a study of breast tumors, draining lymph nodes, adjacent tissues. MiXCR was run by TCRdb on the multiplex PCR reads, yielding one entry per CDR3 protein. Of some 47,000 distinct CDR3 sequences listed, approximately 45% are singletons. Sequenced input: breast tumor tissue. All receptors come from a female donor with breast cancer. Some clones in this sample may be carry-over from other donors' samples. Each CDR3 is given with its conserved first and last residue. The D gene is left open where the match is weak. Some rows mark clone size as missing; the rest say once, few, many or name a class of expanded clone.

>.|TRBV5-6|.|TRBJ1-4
TGTGCCAGCAGCTTTGGCATTAATGAAAAACTGCCTTTT
CASSFGINEKLPF
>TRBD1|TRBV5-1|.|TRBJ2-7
TGCGCCAGCAGCTCCGGGACAGGCCGTCTCGAGCAGTACTTC
CASSSGTGRLEQYF
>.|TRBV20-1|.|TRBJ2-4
TGCAGTGCTAGGAACATTCAGTACTTC
CSARNIQYF
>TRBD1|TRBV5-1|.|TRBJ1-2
TGCGCCAGCAGCAGCGGGACAGCTGAAAACTATGGCTACACCTTC
CASSSGTAENYGYTF
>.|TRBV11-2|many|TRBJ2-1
TGTGCCAGCAGCTCCACACCAATGTCCAGGGACAATGAGCAGTTCTTC
CASSSTPMSRDNEQFF
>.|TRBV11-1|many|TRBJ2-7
TGTGCCAGCAGCTTAGGGGACGCTCCTTTCTACGAGCAGTACTTC
CASSLGDAPFYEQYF
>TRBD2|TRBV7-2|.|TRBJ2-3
TGTGCCAGCAGCCGACTAGCGGGAGACAGCCCCCCGCAGTATTTT
CASSRLAGDSPPQYF
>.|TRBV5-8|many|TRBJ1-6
TGTGCCAGCAGCTTGGGGGAGTCCTATAATTCACCCCTCCACTTT
CASSLGESYNSPLHF
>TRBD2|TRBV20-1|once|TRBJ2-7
TGCAGTGCTAGAGTTGCGGGAGTTAGCGAGCAGCACTTC
CSARVAGVSEQHF
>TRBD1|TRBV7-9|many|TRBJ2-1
TGTGCCAGCAGCAGCCAGGGGGATTGGCGGGCACTAAACAATGAGCAGTTCTTC
CASSSQGDWRALNNEQFF
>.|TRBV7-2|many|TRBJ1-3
TGTGCCAGCAGCTTAGGGCTATCCTCTGGAAACACCATATATTTT
CASSLGLSSGNTIYF
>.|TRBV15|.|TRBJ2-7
TGTGCCACCAGCAGCGTCCGGACTGGGGACTACGAGCAGTACTTC
CATSSVRTGDYEQYF
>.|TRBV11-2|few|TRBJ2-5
TGTGCCAGCAGCTTTCGGGACCCCATGCAGACCCAGTACTTC
CASSFRDPMQTQYF
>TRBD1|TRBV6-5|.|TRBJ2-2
TGTGCCAGCAGTCACTCCGGGACAGGGGATACCGGGGAGCTGTTTTTT
CASSHSGTGDTGELFF
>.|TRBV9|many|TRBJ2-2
TGTGCCAGCAGCGTCCCAGGGTCCGGGGAGCTGTTTTTT
CASSVPGSGELFF
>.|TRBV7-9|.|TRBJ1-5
TGTGCCAGCAGCTTATCGACGGACAGCAATCAGCCCCAGCATTTT
CASSLSTDSNQPQHF
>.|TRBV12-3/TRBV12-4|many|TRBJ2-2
TGTGCCAGCAGCGGTAGTCACGGGGAGCTGTTTTTT
CASSGSHGELFF
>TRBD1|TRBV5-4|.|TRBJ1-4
TGTGCCAGCAGCGCACTAGGGGGCTCTACTAATGAAAAACTGTTTTTT
CASSALGGSTNEKLFF
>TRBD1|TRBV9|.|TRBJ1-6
TGTGCCAGCAGCCACGGACAGGGGAGCTCACCCCTCCACTTT
CASSHGQGSSPLHF
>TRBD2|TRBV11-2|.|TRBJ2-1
TGTGCCAGCGGCTGGACCAGCGGGAGTTTGAATGAGCAGTTCTTC
CASGWTSGSLNEQFF
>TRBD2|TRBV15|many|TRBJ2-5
TGTGCCACCAGCAGAGGCGGAGCGGGAGCGGAGACCCAGTACTTC
CATSRGGAGAETQYF
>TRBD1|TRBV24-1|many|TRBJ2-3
TGTGCCACCAGACCAGGGGGCCCCCCAGATACGCAGTATTTT
CATRPGGPPDTQYF
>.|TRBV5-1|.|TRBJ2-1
.
CASSFYICSAYPGLYYNEQFF
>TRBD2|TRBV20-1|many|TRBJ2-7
TGCAGTGCTAGAGAGGAATATAGCGGGAGCGACGAGCAGTACTTC
CSAREEYSGSDEQYF
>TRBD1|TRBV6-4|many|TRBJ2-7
TGTGCCAGCAGTCCCCGGACAGGGACCCCCTACGAGCAGTACTTC
CASSPRTGTPYEQYF
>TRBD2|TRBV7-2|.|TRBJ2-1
TGTGCCAGCAGCTTAGCTAGCGGGAGGTCAAATGAGCAGTTCTTC
CASSLASGRSNEQFF
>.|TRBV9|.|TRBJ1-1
TGTGCCAGCAGCGCCCTACTATCGGGCACTGAAGCTTTCTTT
CASSALLSGTEAFF
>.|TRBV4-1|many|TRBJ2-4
TGCGCCAGCAGCCAAGATGAGGGGAACAAAAACATTCAGTACTTC
CASSQDEGNKNIQYF
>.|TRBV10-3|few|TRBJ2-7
TGTGCCATCAGGGACCAGTCGGACGAGCAGTACTTC
CAIRDQSDEQYF
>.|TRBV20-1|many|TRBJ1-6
TGCAGTGCTAGAGATAGTGACTGGGGTAATTCACCCCTCCACTTT
CSARDSDWGNSPLHF
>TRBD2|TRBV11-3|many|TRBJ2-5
TGTGCCAGCAGCTCCATGGGACTAGCGGAACAAGAGACCCAGTACTTC
CASSSMGLAEQETQYF
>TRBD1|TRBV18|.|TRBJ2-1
TGTGCCAGCTCACCCGGGACAGGGTTAAATGAGCAGTTCTTC
CASSPGTGLNEQFF